What follows is one T cell receptor beta chain and its context. TCRdb's copy holds only in-frame clones and misses some; the assay was immunoSEQ multiplex PCR. Among about 150,000 clones listed, about 94% were seen once. The data derive from a study of T cell responses to AZD1222 COVID-19 vaccine. Trimming cost V 5 bases and J 4 bases; bases outside gene matches: 20. There are 19 residues in the CDR3. Germline V gene sequence: CDR1 SGHRS, CDR2 YFSETQ. V and J are TRBV5-1 and TRBJ2-2; 7 bases are a match to TRBD2. The sample was peripheral blood, taken on day 0 of AZD1222 vaccination. The sequence was collected from an adult in good health. As DNA, the CDR3 is TGCGCCAGCAGTTACTTGGTGGGCGCGGGAGCCCCCGGCACCGGGGAGCTGTTTTTT. It translates to CASSYLVGAGAPGTGELFF.